This T cell receptor beta chain comes out of a study of CD8+ T cells in alopecia areata. The wider study: Oral tofacitinib, 5 to 10 mg twice daily, was given in an open-label trial.

V gave up 1 base and J gave up 6 bases, with 11 bases separating them. This CDR3 contains 13 residues. CDR1 is SGHKS and CDR2 is YYEKEE in the germline V gene (reference sequence). Sequencing templates came from extracted RNA that was reverse transcribed into cDNA. Measured with immunoSEQ multiplex PCR; TCRdb has only the in-frame clones, and not every one. The table lists some 150,000 clones, roughly four fifths of them singletons. Treatment denoted: oral pan-JAK inhibitor, 5-10 mg twice daily. The TCR sequence derives from a human donor with alopecia areata. This chain uses TRBV5-5 with TRBJ2-7; a weak D match, TRBD1 (5 bases). Sequenced here: CD8+ T cells sorted from blood, sampled at week 4, from a patient treated with tofacitinib. CDR3 sequence (DNA): TGTGCCAGCAGCTTGATAGGGGCTGGCGAGCAGTACTTC. Encoded protein: CASSLIGAGEQYF.